This T cell receptor beta chain was captured in a study of response to subunit inactivated influenza vaccine (dated by TCRdb to the late 2010s). Looking at the study overall: The study used deep quantitative T cell receptor repertoire profiling to track responses to a trivalent subunit inactivated influenza vaccine. What the research found in general, with its limitations: According to the authors, only a limited number of new T cells may be recruited by each seasonal influenza vaccination.

From a lookup of the germline V gene, CDR1 and CDR2 are MNHNS and SASEGT. The CDR3 goes from the cysteine to the phenylalanine over 13 residues. Only the CDR3 portion is preserved as DNA: 39 bases, with reading frame beginning at the first base. Germline trimming amounts to 6 bases on V and 6 bases on J, with 7 as the count of junction bases outside the gene matches. Library method: RT-PCR. Sequencing instrument: Illumina HiSeq 2500. Clones were called with MiXCR by TCRdb after fastp trimmed the public reads at Q25, and only in-frame beta chains were retained. Rows with a matching CDR3 protein are joined into one entry that keeps the most common DNA and genes. For this sample there are 610,000 or so distinct CDR3 sequences; 14% appear just once. Of the sample, 8.5% to 14% falls within the top ten clones. Remarks on this clonotype: Its antigen has not been determined. Base qualities are missing; no much larger clone stands one base away.

The source was PBMCs from blood, collected about 12 days after vaccination. The TCR sequence derives from a man aged 50-59 years who received an inactivated influenza vaccine. Donor details come from another sample of the same person, matched by shared clones. The chain links TRBV6-1 with TRBJ2-5; TRBD2 matches 7 bases in the middle. At the DNA level, the sequence is TGTGCCAGCAGGTCGACTAGCTCCAAGACCCAGTACTTC. This translates into CASRSTSSKTQYF.